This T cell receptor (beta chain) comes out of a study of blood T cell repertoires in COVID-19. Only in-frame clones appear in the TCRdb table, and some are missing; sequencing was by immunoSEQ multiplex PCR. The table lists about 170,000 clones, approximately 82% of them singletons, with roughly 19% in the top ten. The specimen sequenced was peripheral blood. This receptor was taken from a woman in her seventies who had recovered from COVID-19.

CDR3 nucleotides: TGTGCCAGCAGCTTGGATATAGATCAGCCCCAGCATTTT. The encoded protein is CASSLDIDQPQHF. The chain joins TRBV5-4 to TRBJ1-5; D unresolved. V lost 0 bases and J lost 5, with 6 bases in between. This CDR3 has 13 residues. CDR1 and CDR2 from the germline V gene are SGHNT and YYREEE (reference sequence).